The present TCR beta chain was sequenced within a study of a mutant IDH1 vaccine in newly diagnosed glioma. Study background: Standard pretreatment was either radiotherapy, temozolomide, or, for most, radiochemotherapy with temozolomide.

Indicated time point: week 47, end of study. Each dose delivered 300 ug of mutant IDH1 20-mer peptide subcutaneously with imiquimod. Vaccination of patients was performed eight times, in weeks 1, 3, 5, 7, 11, 15, 19 and 23. Germline values: CDR1 SEHNR, CDR2 FQNEAQ (reference sequence). CDR3 length equals 18 residues. Trimming cost V 3 bases and J 2 bases, with 20 bases left between them. TCRdb keeps only in-frame clones here, not all; method: immunoSEQ multiplex PCR. This sample has approximately 100,000 clones, with about nine tenths found just once. In this sample, this clone turned up a few times. Its specificity is not known.

The source of this sequence is a woman aged 45-65 years with glioma. The specimen was PBMCs, collected from a glioma patient whose treatment included an IDH1 peptide vaccine. The chain couples TRBV7-9 to TRBJ1-3; D call uncertain. The DNA for the CDR3 is TGTGCCAGCAGCTTGTCGGCGGCCCGGCCGGGGACTGGAAACACCATATATTTT. It encodes CASSLSAARPGTGNTIYF.